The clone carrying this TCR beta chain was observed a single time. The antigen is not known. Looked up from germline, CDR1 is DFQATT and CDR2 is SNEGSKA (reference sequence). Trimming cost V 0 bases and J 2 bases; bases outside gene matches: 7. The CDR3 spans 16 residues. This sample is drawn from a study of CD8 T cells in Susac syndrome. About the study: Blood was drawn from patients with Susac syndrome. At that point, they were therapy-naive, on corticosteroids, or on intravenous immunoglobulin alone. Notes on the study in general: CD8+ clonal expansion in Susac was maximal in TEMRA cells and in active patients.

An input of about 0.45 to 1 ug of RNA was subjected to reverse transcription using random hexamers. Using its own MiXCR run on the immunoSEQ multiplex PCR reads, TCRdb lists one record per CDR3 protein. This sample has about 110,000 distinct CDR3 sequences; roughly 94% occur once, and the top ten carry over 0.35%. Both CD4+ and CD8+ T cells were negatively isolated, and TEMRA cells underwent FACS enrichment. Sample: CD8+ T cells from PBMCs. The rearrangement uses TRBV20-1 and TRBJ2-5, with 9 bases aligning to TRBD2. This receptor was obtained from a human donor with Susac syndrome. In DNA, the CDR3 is TGCAGTGCTAGAGATCAGAGCGGGGGGTCACAAGAGACCCAGTACTTC. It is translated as CSARDQSGGSQETQYF.